Below, one TCR beta chain is given with its context. The table lists this clonotype with a few counts. Its antigen specificity is not known. No base quality values were provided; no much bigger clone lies one nucleotide off. The 39 donors, aged about 6 to 95 years, were systemically healthy Caucasian individuals from Russia. Each donor gave around 9.9 milliliters of peripheral blood, collected into EDTA-treated Vacutainer tubes. PBMCs were isolated by Ficoll-Paque density-gradient centrifugation, with at least 6.5 million obtained per sample. Trizol reagent was used to extract total RNA from the PBMCs, yielding at least 5.5 micrograms per sample. For every donor, an aliquot of PBMCs went through flow cytometry to measure the percentages of naive CD45RAhigh/CD27high T cells. The CDR3 starts with the cysteine, ends with the phenylalanine, and has 16 residues. Solely the CDR3 DNA is kept, with 48 bases framed from the first base. Here V drops 7 bases and J drops 5 bases, and the junction holds 14 bases not matched to any gene. From the germline V gene, CDR1 is SNHLY and CDR2 is FYNNEI.

This record comes from a study of blood T cells in healthy people across ages (dated by TCRdb to 2014 to 2015). Study-level background: In model experiments, roughly one uniquely barcoded TCR beta cDNA molecule per two T cells was captured by template switching. The study analyzed two additional independent replicas of 1 million unique cDNA reads from the same blood draw for two donors, one aged 18 to 29 and one aged 80 or older. Age-related changes in TCR beta repertoire diversity were measured in the study by deep sequencing normalized with unique cDNA molecular identifiers. Donors of different ages were randomly distributed across sequencing lanes to avoid experimental bias. The donors were split into four age groups: young (average about 15 years), middle-aged (39), aged (62) and long-lived (over 75). Study-level results and caveats: Observed TCR beta diversity per million T cells fell roughly linearly with age, and a significant reduction was already apparent by age around 40. Donor CMV infection status was unknown, potentially confounding age-related changes in expanded clonotypes. Since profiling was done on bulk unsorted PBMCs, naive and antigen-experienced compartments could not be conclusively compared. There was a strong correlation between observed TCR beta diversity and the percentage of naive T cells measured by flow cytometry. Total diversity estimates from one million sequenced T cells were considered lower bounds and underestimates. Compared with the aged group, more naive CD4+ T cells, fewer expanded clones and increased TCR diversity were shown by the long-lived group, suggesting age selection.

Libraries came from 5' RACE. Sequenced using an Illumina HiSeq 2500. A second PCR of about 6 to 11 cycles was run with a J-beta primer mix and a sample-barcoded 5' primer. A unique molecular identifier was introduced onto each TCR beta cDNA molecule by a template-switch 5' adaptor carrying 12 random nucleotides. Each sample yielded at least 3 million CDR3-containing paired-end reads. First-strand cDNA was synthesized from all RNA with the Mint cDNA synthesis kit, primed by a TRBC-specific oligonucleotide. After uracil-DNA glycosylase treatment, a first 18-cycle PCR used universal primers M1SS and BC2_uni_R on all cDNA. On the study's bioinformatics: Normalization of each sample was performed by random selection of 1 million high-quality reads, each carrying a distinct molecular identifier. Reads sharing molecular identifiers were discarded rather than binned into consensus sequences. MiTCR, run with a Q25 quality threshold and the strictest error-elimination algorithm, handled CDR3 identification, clonotype clustering and error correction. A nonparametric unseen species model with Euler transformation was used to estimate lower-bound total TCR beta diversity. TCRdb ran its own pipeline on the public reads, namely fastp trimming at Q25 and MiXCR clone calling, and kept in-frame beta chains. Duplicate CDR3 protein sequences are folded into a single record with the most common DNA and genes. For this entry, the V and J calls and clone size follow TCRdb and not the study's own pipeline. This sample lists 710,000 or so distinct CDR3 sequences; 32% were detected once. About 16% of the sample is in the top ten clones.

In this chain, TRBV2 is recombined with TRBJ2-7; TRBD2 lines up with 10 middle nucleotides. This clonotype was sampled from a woman older than 75 in good health. Donor details come from another sample of the same person, matched by shared clones. Material: blood. The sequenced DNA: TGTGCCAGCACCGAACGTACTAGCGGGGATTTCCACGAGCAGTACTTC. Its translation is CASTERTSGDFHEQYF.